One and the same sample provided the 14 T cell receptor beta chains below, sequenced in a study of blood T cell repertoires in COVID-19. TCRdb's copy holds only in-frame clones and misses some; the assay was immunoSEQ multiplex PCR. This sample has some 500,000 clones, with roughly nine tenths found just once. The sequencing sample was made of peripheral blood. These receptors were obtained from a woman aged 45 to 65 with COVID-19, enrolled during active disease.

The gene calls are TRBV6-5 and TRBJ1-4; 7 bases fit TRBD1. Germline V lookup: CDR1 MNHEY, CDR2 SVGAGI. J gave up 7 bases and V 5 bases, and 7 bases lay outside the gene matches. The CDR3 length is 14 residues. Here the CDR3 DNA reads TGTGCCAGCAGTCGAAACAGGGGCATTGAAAAACTGTTTTTT. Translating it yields CASSRNRGIEKLFF.

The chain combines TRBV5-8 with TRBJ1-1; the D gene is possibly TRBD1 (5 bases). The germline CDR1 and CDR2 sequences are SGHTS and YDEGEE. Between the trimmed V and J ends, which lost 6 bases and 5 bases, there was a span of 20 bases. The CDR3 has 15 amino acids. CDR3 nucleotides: TGTGCCAGCAACCAACCCCAGGGCCGGGTTACTGAAGCTTTCTTT. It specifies CASNQPQGRVTEAFF. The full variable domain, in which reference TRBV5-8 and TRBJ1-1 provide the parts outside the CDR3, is EAGVTQSPTHLIKTRGQQATLRCSPISGHTSVYWYQQALGLGLQFLLWYDEGEERNRGNFPPRFSGRQFPNYSSELNVNALELEDSALYLCASNQPQGRVTEAFFGQGTRLTVV.

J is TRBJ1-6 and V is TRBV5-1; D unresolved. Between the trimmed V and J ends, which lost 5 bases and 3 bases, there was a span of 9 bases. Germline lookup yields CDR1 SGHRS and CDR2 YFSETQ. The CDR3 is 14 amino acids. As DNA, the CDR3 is TGCGCCAGCAGGCGACTGGACTATAATTCACCCCTCCACTTT. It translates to CASRRLDYNSPLHF.

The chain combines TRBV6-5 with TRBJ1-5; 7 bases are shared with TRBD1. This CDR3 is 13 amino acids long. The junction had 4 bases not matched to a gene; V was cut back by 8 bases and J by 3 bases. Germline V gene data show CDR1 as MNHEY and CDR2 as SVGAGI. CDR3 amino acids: CASVGTDNQPQHF. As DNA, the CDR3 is TGTGCCAGCGTTGGGACAGACAATCAGCCCCAGCATTTT.

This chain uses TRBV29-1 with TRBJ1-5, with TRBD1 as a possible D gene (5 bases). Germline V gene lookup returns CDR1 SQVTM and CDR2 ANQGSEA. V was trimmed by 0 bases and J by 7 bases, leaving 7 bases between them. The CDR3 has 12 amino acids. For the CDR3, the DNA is TGCAGCGTTGAAGATCGGGGGCAGCCCCAGCATTTT. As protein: CSVEDRGQPQHF.

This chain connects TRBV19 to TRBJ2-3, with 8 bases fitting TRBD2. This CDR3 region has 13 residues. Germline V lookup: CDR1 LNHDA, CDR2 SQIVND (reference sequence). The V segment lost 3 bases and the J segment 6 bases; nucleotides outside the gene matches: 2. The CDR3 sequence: CASSIREGDTQYF. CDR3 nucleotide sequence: TGTGCCAGTAGTATTCGGGAGGGGGATACGCAGTATTTT. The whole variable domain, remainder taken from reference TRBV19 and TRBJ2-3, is DGGITQSPKYLFRKEGQNVTLSCEQNLNHDAMYWYRQDPGQGLRLIYYSQIVNDFQKGDIAEGYSVSREKKESFPLTVTSAQKNPTAFYLCASSIREGDTQYFGPGTRLTVL.

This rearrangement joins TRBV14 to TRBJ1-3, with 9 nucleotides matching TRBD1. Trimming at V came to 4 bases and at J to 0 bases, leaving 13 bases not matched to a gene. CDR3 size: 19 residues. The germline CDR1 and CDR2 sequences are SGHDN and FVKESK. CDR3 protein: CASSRRVPGTGFSGNTIYF. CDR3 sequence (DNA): TGTGCCAGCAGCCGGCGGGTTCCCGGGACAGGGTTCTCTGGAAACACCATATATTTT.

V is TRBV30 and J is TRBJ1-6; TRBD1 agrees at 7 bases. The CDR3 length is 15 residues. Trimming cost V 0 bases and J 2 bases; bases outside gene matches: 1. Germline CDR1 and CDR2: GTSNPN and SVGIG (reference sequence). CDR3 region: CAWSVQGAYNSPLHF. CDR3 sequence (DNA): TGTGCCTGGAGTGTTCAGGGGGCCTATAATTCACCCCTCCACTTT.

The CDR3 sequence is CASSLQGAAAYGYTF. CDR3 coding DNA: TGTGCCAGCAGCTTACAGGGGGCTGCTGCCTATGGCTACACCTTC. The chain links TRBV7-8 to TRBJ1-2; 8 positions agree with TRBD1. V lost 2 bases, J lost 4 bases, and 6 bases stayed unmatched. In germline, CDR1 is SGHVS, CDR2 FQNEAQ. This CDR3 comprises 15 residues.

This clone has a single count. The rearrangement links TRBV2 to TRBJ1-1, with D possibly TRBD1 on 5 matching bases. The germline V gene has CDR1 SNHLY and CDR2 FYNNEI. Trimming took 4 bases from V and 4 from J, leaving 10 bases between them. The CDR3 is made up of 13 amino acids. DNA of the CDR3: TGTGCCAGCAGTGTACAGGTGATCACTGAAGCTTTCTTT. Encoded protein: CASSVQVITEAFF. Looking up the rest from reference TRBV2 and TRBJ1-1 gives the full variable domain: EPEVTQTPSHQVTQMGQEVILRCVPISNHLYFYWYRQILGQKVEFLVSFYNNEISEKSEIFDDQFSVERPDGSNFTLKIRSTKLEDSAMYFCASSVQVITEAFFGQGTRLTVV.

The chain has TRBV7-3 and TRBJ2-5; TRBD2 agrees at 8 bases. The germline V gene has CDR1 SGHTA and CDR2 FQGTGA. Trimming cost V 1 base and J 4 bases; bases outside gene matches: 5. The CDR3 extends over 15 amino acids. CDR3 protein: CASSLSGAGGETQYF. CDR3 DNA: TGTGCCAGCAGCTTAAGCGGTGCGGGGGGAGAGACCCAGTACTTC.

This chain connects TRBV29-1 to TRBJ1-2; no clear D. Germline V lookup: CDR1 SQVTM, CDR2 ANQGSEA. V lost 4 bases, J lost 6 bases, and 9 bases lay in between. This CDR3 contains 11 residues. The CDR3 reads CSVGAENGYTF. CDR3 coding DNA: TGCAGCGTTGGGGCAGAGAATGGCTACACCTTC.

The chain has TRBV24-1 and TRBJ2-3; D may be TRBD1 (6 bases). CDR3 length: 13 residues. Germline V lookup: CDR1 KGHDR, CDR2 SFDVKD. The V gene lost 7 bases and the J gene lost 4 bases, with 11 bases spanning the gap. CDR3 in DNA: TGTGCCACCAGGGGGGCCGAAGCAGATACGCAGTATTTT. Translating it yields CATRGAEADTQYF.

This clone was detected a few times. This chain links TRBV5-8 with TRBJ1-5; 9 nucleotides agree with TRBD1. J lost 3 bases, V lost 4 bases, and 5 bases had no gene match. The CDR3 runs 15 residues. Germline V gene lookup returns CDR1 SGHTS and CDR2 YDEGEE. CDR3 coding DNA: TGTGCCAGCAGCCCTGGGACAGGGCTCAATCAGCCCCAGCATTTT. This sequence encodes CASSPGTGLNQPQHF.